This TCR beta chain originates from a study of T cells in Graves' hyperthyroidism and ophthalmopathy. Study findings and constraints: Most thyroid clonotypes expanded above 0.001 appeared in blood too.

Of note for this clonotype: Its target is unknown. A much bigger clone sits one base away, suggesting this may be a read error.

From RNA transcripts, TCR beta CDR3 regions were amplified. The HTBI primer set was used in a first-round RT-PCR of the TCR CDR3. TCRdb re-called the multiplex PCR reads with MiXCR, one entry per CDR3 protein. The data hold about 400,000 distinct CDR3 sequences, with less than 20% observed a single time. Germline V CDR1 and CDR2: MNHEY, SVGEGT. V lost 5 bases to trimming and J lost 1 base, with 12 bases between them. CDR3 length equals 15 residues. Uncontrolled infection, other autoimmune disease, pregnancy or lactation disqualified patients from enrolment. Sequencing used blood. This sequence joins TRBV6-2 or TRBV6-3 and TRBJ1-5, with D tentatively TRBD1 (6 bases). This TCR came from a woman younger than 35 with Graves' hyperthyroidism that later progressed to Graves' ophthalmopathy. In DNA form, the CDR3 reads TGTGCCAGCAGTGAGGCAGACAGGAGCAATCAGCCCCAGCATTTT. Its protein is CASSEADRSNQPQHF.